The 32 T cell receptor beta chains below all came from one sample that was sequenced in a study of T cell responses to AZD1222 COVID-19 vaccine. The table came from immunoSEQ multiplex PCR; TCRdb's copy has only in-frame clones and leaves some out. The sample contains 100,000 to 110,000 clones, around 87% of which appear only once. The sequencing here drew on peripheral blood, taken on day 0 of AZD1222 vaccination. The receptors originated from an adult in good health.

The V call is TRBV19, the J call TRBJ2-2, with TRBD2 identical over 12 bases. Germline V gene data show CDR1 as LNHDA and CDR2 as SQIVND (reference sequence). CDR3 size: 15 residues. V was clipped by 4 bases and J by 6 bases; unmatched bases: 3. CDR3 amino acids: CASSTGLAGAGELFF. As DNA, the CDR3 is TGTGCCAGTAGTACGGGACTAGCGGGCGCCGGGGAGCTGTTTTTT.

This chain uses TRBV25-1 with TRBJ1-5; 7 bases are a match to TRBD1. CDR1 is MGHDK and CDR2 is SYGVNS in the germline V gene. The CDR3 consists of 14 residues. V was clipped by 2 bases and J by 2 bases; unmatched bases: 0. In DNA form, the CDR3 reads TGTGCCAGCAGTGAAACAGGGGGCAATCAGCCCCAGCATTTT. Residues: CASSETGGNQPQHF. The full variable domain, with the rest looked up from reference TRBV25-1 and TRBJ1-5, is EADIYQTPRYLVIGTGKKITLECSQTMGHDKMYWYQQDPGMELHLIHYSYGVNSTEKGDLSSESTVSRIRTEHFPLTLESARPSHTSQYLCASSETGGNQPQHFGDGTRLSIL.

The genes are TRBV29-1 and TRBJ2-6; D is possibly TRBD1 or TRBD2 (7 bases each). The length of the CDR3 is 16 residues. Looked up from germline, CDR1 is SQVTM and CDR2 is ANQGSEA. The ends were cut back, 4 bases at V and 2 bases at J, with 15 bases in the middle. The CDR3 spells CSVVGQGGAGANVLTF. The DNA of the CDR3 is TGCAGCGTTGTAGGTCAGGGGGGGGCTGGGGCCAACGTCCTGACTTTC. The variable domain in full, with the rest retrieved from reference TRBV29-1 and TRBJ2-6, is SAVISQKPSRDICQRGTSLTIQCQVDSQVTMMFWYRQQPGQSLTLIATANQGSEATYESGFVIDKFPISRPNLTFSTLTVSNMSPEDSSIYLCSVVGQGGAGANVLTFGAGSRLTVL.

The chain joins TRBV15 to TRBJ1-2; tentatively, D is TRBD1 (5 bases). CDR1 is LNHNV, CDR2 YYDKDF, per germline (reference sequence). V was trimmed by 0 bases and J by 4 bases, leaving 15 bases between them. CDR3 length equals 16 residues. The CDR3 DNA sequence: TGTGCCACCAGCAGAGATCTCTCCGGGGCCACCTATGGCTACACCTTC. Protein product: CATSRDLSGATYGYTF.

This clone was detected once. The V call is TRBV2, the J call TRBJ2-3; no clear D. CDR1 is SNHLY and CDR2 is FYNNEI in the germline V gene. This CDR3 spans 13 amino acids. V gave up 6 bases and J gave up 7 bases, with 14 bases separating them. The CDR3: CASSESTSYTQYF. The CDR3 bases are TGTGCCAGCAGCGAATCCACATCATATACGCAGTATTTT.

The chain carries TRBV5-1 and TRBJ2-3, with 14 bases identical to TRBD2. The V gene's germline CDR1 is SGHRS and CDR2 YFSETQ. The V segment lost 4 bases and the J segment 3 bases; nucleotides outside the gene matches: 4. The CDR3 extends over 16 amino acids. The CDR3 coding sequence is TGCGCCAGCAGCCGCGGGACTAGCGGGGGAACAGATACGCAGTATTTT. Translated: CASSRGTSGGTDTQYF.

V gene TRBV7-9 combines with J gene TRBJ2-1; 9 bases map to TRBD2. V gave up 5 bases and J gave up 3 bases; unmatched junction bases: 5. From germline, CDR1 is SEHNR and CDR2 FQNEAQ (reference sequence). This CDR3 is built from 15 residues. The CDR3 here is CASSPTSGLYNEQFF. The CDR3 DNA reads as TGTGCCAGCAGCCCGACTAGCGGACTCTACAATGAGCAGTTCTTC.

The chain combines TRBV9 with TRBJ1-6; D is perhaps TRBD1 (5 bases). V lost 0 bases to trimming and J lost 9 bases, with 7 bases between them. The CDR3 sequence is 13 residues long. Germline V CDR1 and CDR2: SGDLS, YYNGEE. The CDR3 sequence is CASSVGGTSPLHF. The CDR3 DNA reads as TGTGCCAGCAGCGTAGGAGGGACTTCACCCCTCCACTTT.

The V and J genes are TRBV4-3 and TRBJ1-2; D gene unclear. Germline V gene data show CDR1 as LGHNA and CDR2 as YSLEER. The V end was cut by 1 base, the J end by 8 bases, with 17 bases between. The CDR3 runs 15 residues. CDR3 nucleotides: TGCGCCAGCAGCCAAGGGGTAGGGAATGCTGGGGGCTACACCTTC. Protein sequence: CASSQGVGNAGGYTF.

The rearrangement links TRBV5-6 to TRBJ2-3; no clear D. The CDR3 is 15 residues long. V was shortened by 2 bases and J by 6 bases, with 16 bases between the two germline ends. Germline lookup yields CDR1 SGHDT and CDR2 YYEEEE. As DNA, the CDR3 is TGTGCCAGCAGCTTCAGAGGCCTGCTAGTTGATACGCAGTATTTT. This translates into CASSFRGLLVDTQYF.

The chain recombines TRBV5-6 with TRBJ1-1, with D unclear. This CDR3 spans 14 amino acids. The ends were cut back, 0 bases at V and 5 bases at J, with 11 bases in the middle. CDR1 SGHDT and CDR2 YYEEEE come from the germline V gene. DNA for the CDR3: TGTGCCAGCAGCTTGGGGGAGGTGAGGACTGAAGCTTTCTTT. Residues: CASSLGEVRTEAFF.

The rearrangement uses TRBV10-2 and TRBJ2-1, with 7 bases identical to TRBD1. Germline V gene lookup returns CDR1 WSHSY and CDR2 SAAADI. J lost 6 bases, V lost 3 bases, and 11 bases had no gene match. The CDR3 loop spans 16 amino acids. CDR3 coding DNA: TGCGCCAGCAGTGACTACTCGACAGGGCTCGGCAATGAGCAGTTCTTC. Protein sequence: CASSDYSTGLGNEQFF.

V gene TRBV18 combines with J gene TRBJ1-1; D unresolved. The length of the CDR3 is 14 residues. Per the germline V gene, CDR1 is KGHSH and CDR2 is LQKENI. V lost 6 bases, J lost 0 bases, and 11 bases lay in between. The CDR3 here is CASSRDLMNTEAFF. The CDR3 nucleotides are TGTGCCAGCTCCCGGGATCTCATGAACACTGAAGCTTTCTTT.

The rearrangement links TRBV6-5 to TRBJ2-3; D unresolved. Germline V CDR1 and CDR2: MNHEY, SVGAGI. Trimming shortened V by 4 bases and J by 3 bases, and 14 bases separated the two germline ends. The CDR3 consists of 15 residues. The CDR3: CASSWQPFGTDTQYF. Here the CDR3 DNA reads TGTGCCAGCAGTTGGCAACCGTTTGGGACAGATACGCAGTATTTT.

The chain has TRBV7-9 and TRBJ1-2; 8 nucleotides agree with TRBD1. The germline gives CDR1 SEHNR, CDR2 FQNEAQ (reference sequence). The CDR3 has 13 amino acids. The V gene end was trimmed by 4 bases and the J gene end by 4 bases; junction bases not matched to a gene: 2. The DNA of the CDR3 is TGTGCCAGCAGCTCGGACAGGGTCTATGGCTACACCTTC. Translated, it gives CASSSDRVYGYTF.

The chain combines TRBV7-9 with TRBJ2-1, with D maybe TRBD1 (6 bases). CDR1 is SEHNR and CDR2 is FQNEAQ in the germline V gene (reference sequence). The CDR3 is 14 amino acids. The V end was cut by 0 bases, the J end by 5 bases, with 8 bases between. The chain's CDR3 is CASSLAQGHNEQFF. Here the CDR3 DNA reads TGTGCCAGCAGCTTAGCTCAGGGGCACAATGAGCAGTTCTTC.

The rearrangement joins TRBV30 to TRBJ1-4; D is unresolved. The ends were cut back, 5 bases at V and 7 bases at J, with 14 bases in the middle. The CDR3 spans 13 residues. Germline assignment: CDR1 GTSNPN and CDR2 SVGIG (reference sequence). CDR3: CAWQVRPSEKLFF. The CDR3 DNA is TGTGCCTGGCAAGTTCGACCGAGTGAAAAACTGTTTTTT.

The rearrangement uses TRBV11-3 and TRBJ1-2; 7 bases line up with TRBD1. The CDR3 sequence is 14 residues long. Germline V gives CDR1 SGHNT, CDR2 YENEEA. The V and J ends lost 5 bases and 2 bases, in that order; junction bases with no gene match: 5. DNA of the CDR3: TGTGCCAGCAGCCCCGGACAGGTGAACTATGGCTACACCTTC. It is translated as CASSPGQVNYGYTF.

This chain joins TRBV3-1 (or the pseudogene TRBV3-2) and TRBJ1-2; tentative D call: TRBD1 (6 bases). Germline loops: CDR1 LGHDT, CDR2 YNNKEL (reference sequence). Deletions cut 4 bases from V and 3 bases from J, with 9 bases between. The CDR3 sequence is 13 residues long. The CDR3 loop reads CASSLQGDYGYTF. The CDR3 bases are TGTGCCAGCAGCCTACAGGGAGACTATGGCTACACCTTC.

J is TRBJ2-7 and V is TRBV5-1, with TRBD1 as a possible D gene (6 bases). Deletions cut 6 bases from V and 2 bases from J, with 15 bases between. Germline lookup yields CDR1 SGHRS and CDR2 YFSETQ. The CDR3 runs 14 residues. As DNA, the CDR3 is TGCGCCAGCACCTCACAGGGCCCCCCCTACGAGCAGTACTTC. Translated, it gives CASTSQGPPYEQYF.

V and J are TRBV12-5 and TRBJ2-7; D is uncertain. Trimming pared 6 bases from V and 6 bases from J, leaving 9 bases between. The CDR3 has 11 amino acids. Germline assignment: CDR1 LGHNT and CDR2 FRNRAP. Written as DNA, the CDR3 is TGTGCTAGTGGAACAGAGCTCGAGCAGTACTTC. It translates to CASGTELEQYF.

The V and J genes are TRBV2 and TRBJ2-3; 14 bases line up with TRBD2. Trimming at V came to 6 bases and at J to 2 bases, leaving 4 bases not matched to a gene. Per germline, CDR1 SNHLY and CDR2 FYNNEI. The CDR3 contains 16 residues. For the CDR3, the DNA is TGTGCCAGCAGGTTGGGACTAGCGGGGGTCACAGATACGCAGTATTTT. It encodes CASRLGLAGVTDTQYF.

The rearrangement links TRBV7-9 to TRBJ1-3, with D possibly matching TRBD1 (6 bases). V was clipped by 5 bases and J by 3 bases, with 14 bases between them. This CDR3 is built from 15 residues. Germline CDR1 is SEHNR and CDR2 is FQNEAQ (reference sequence). CDR3 sequence: CASSPTGKGGNTIYF. The CDR3 nucleotides read TGTGCCAGCAGCCCTACAGGGAAAGGTGGAAACACCATATATTTT.

This clone was recorded only once. This chain connects TRBV10-3 to TRBJ1-1; the D gene is possibly TRBD1 (6 bases). The CDR3 extends over 12 amino acids. V lost 5 bases and J lost 11, with 15 bases in between. Germline CDR1 is ENHRY and CDR2 is SYGVKD. DNA for the CDR3: TGTGCCATCAGTCTACAGGGAGGGAAGGCTTTCTTT. This translates into CAISLQGGKAFF.

The V gene is TRBV9, the J gene TRBJ2-1; 9 positions agree with TRBD2. In germline, CDR1 is SGDLS, CDR2 YYNGEE. J gave up 5 bases and V 2 bases, and 8 bases lay outside the gene matches. The CDR3 totals 16 residues. The CDR3 protein is CASSVIKTSGHNEQFF. In DNA, the CDR3 is TGTGCCAGCAGCGTCATTAAGACTAGCGGCCACAATGAGCAGTTCTTC.

This rearrangement joins TRBV20-1 to TRBJ2-1; D might be TRBD2 (5 bases). V lost 6 bases and J 9 bases, leaving 12 bases between the germline ends. This CDR3 region has 11 residues. Germline-derived CDR1 and CDR2 are DFQATT and SNEGSKA (reference sequence). The CDR3 nucleotides are TGCAGTGCCCAGCGGCAGGTTGAGCAGTTCTTC. Amino acids: CSAQRQVEQFF.

The rearrangement links TRBV5-5 to TRBJ2-2; 9 positions match TRBD1. CDR3 size: 16 residues. Germline CDR1 is SGHKS and CDR2 is YYEKEE (reference sequence). Losses at the gene ends were 2 bases for V and 4 bases for J; bases not matched to a gene: 6. CDR3 bases: TGTGCCAGCAGCTTTACAGGGGGCGATAGCACCGGGGAGCTGTTTTTT. This codes for CASSFTGGDSTGELFF. Combining the CDR3 with reference TRBV5-5 and TRBJ2-2 gives the whole variable domain DAGVTQSPTHLIKTRGQQVTLRCSPISGHKSVSWYQQVLGQGPQFIFQYYEKEERGRGNFPDRFSARQFPNYSSELNVNALLLGDSALYLCASSFTGGDSTGELFFGEGSRLTVL.

The V and J genes are TRBV6-5 and TRBJ1-2; 7 bases map to TRBD1. With V trimmed by 6 bases and J by 8 bases, 12 bases remained unmatched. Germline V gene data show CDR1 as MNHEY and CDR2 as SVGAGI. The CDR3 runs to 14 residues. CDR3 sequence reads: CASRPYRGAEGYTF. The CDR3 DNA sequence: TGTGCCAGCAGACCTTACAGGGGAGCGGAGGGCTACACCTTC.

The rearrangement links TRBV7-9 to TRBJ1-4; no firm D call. The germline V and J ends were trimmed by 1 base and 7 bases, with 10 bases remaining between them. This CDR3 is built from 14 residues. CDR1 is SEHNR, CDR2 FQNEAQ, per germline (reference sequence). The CDR3 protein is CASSLDKRSEKLFF. The CDR3 nucleotides are TGTGCCAGCAGCTTAGACAAGAGGAGTGAAAAACTGTTTTTT.

The CDR3 DNA reads as TGCGCCAGCTTACCTACAACCGGGACACTCCCGCACACTGAAGCTTTCTTT. Translation gives CASLPTTGTLPHTEAFF. The chain carries TRBV5-1 and TRBJ1-1, with D possibly matching TRBD1 (6 bases). This CDR3 has 17 residues. Germline CDR1 reads SGHRS; CDR2 reads YFSETQ. V was shortened by 7 bases and J by 3 bases, with 25 bases between the two germline ends.

This chain links TRBV5-6 with TRBJ1-2; perhaps TRBD1 as D (6 bases). Germline CDR1 and CDR2: SGHDT and YYEEEE. The CDR3 is 17 residues long. Trimming pared 1 base from V and 4 bases from J, leaving 20 bases between. This CDR3 reads CASSLWGATGFVYGYTF. The CDR3 bases are TGTGCCAGCAGCTTGTGGGGTGCGACAGGATTCGTCTATGGCTACACCTTC.

J is TRBJ1-2 and V is TRBV7-9, with D maybe TRBD1 (5 bases). V was pared by 7 bases and J by 3 bases, with 12 bases between. This CDR3 comprises 13 residues. Germline values: CDR1 SEHNR, CDR2 FQNEAQ (reference sequence). CDR3 DNA sequence: TGTGCCAGCACGGAGGGGCGCGACTATGGCTACACCTTC. Translated, it gives CASTEGRDYGYTF.